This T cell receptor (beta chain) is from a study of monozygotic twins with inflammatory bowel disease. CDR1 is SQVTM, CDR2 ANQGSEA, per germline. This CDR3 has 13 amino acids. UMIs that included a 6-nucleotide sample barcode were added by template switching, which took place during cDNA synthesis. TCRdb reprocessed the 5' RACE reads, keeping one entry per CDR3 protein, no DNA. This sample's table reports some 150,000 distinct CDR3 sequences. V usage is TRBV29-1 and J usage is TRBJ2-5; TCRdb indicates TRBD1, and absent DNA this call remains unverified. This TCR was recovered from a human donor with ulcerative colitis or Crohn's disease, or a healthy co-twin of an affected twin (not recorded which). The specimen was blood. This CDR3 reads CSVETRLGETQYF.